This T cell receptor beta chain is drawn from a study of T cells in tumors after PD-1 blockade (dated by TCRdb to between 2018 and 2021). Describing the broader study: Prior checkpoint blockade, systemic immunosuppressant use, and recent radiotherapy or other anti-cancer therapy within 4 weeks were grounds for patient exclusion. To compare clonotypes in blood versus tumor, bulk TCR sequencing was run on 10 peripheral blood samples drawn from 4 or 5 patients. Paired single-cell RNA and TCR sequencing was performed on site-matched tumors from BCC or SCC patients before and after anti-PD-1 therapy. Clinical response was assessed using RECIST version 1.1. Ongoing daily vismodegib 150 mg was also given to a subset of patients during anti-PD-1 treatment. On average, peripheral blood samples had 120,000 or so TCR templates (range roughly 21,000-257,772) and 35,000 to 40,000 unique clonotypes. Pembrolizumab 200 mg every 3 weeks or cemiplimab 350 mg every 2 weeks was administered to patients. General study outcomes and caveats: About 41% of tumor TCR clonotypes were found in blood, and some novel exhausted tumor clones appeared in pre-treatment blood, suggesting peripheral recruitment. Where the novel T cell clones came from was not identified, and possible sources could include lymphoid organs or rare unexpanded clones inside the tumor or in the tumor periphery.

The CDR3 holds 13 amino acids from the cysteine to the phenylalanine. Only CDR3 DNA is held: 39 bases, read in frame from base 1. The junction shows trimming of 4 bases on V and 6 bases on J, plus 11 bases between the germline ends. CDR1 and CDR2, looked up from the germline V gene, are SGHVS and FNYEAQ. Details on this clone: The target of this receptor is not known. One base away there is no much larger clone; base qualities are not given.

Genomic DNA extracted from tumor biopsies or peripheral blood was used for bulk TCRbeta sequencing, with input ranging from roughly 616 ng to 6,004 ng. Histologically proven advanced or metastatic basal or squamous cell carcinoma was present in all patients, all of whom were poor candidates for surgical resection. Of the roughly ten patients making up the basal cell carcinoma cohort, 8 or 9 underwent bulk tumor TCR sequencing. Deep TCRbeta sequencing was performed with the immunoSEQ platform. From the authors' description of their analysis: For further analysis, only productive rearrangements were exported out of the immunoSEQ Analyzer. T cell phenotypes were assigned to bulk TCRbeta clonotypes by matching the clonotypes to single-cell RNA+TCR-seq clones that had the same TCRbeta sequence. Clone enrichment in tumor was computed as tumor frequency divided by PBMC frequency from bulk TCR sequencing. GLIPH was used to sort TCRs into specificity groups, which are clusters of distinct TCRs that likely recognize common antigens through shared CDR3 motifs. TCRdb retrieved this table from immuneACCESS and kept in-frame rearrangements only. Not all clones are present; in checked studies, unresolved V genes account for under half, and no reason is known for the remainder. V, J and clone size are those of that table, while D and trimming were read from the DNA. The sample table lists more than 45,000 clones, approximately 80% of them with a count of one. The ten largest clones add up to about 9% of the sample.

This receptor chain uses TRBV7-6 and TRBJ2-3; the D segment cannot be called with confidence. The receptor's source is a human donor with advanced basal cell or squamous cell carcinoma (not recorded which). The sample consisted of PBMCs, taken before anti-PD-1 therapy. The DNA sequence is TGTGCCAGCAGCTCCCGGACCACGGATACGCAGTATTTT. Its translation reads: CASSSRTTDTQYF.